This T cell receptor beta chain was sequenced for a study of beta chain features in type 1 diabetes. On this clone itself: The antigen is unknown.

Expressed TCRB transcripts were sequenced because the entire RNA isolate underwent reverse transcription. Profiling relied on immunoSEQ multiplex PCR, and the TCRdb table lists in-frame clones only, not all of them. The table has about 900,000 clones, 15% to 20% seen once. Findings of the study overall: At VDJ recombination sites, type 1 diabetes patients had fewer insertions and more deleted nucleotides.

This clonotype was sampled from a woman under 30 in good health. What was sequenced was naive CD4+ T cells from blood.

CDR3 sequence reads: CASSSPVGAGANGELFF. In DNA, the CDR3 is TGTGCCAGCAGCTCCCCGGTGGGGGCAGGGGCGAACGGGGAGCTGTTTTTT. This chain links TRBV5-4 with TRBJ2-2; perhaps TRBD1 as D (6 bases). Deletions cut 3 bases from V and 7 bases from J, with 22 bases between. The CDR3 consists of 17 residues. Germline CDR1 is SGHNT and CDR2 is YYREEE (reference sequence).